The clone carrying this T cell receptor (beta chain) was picked up a small number of times. What it recognizes is unknown. This sample stems from a study of beta chain features in type 1 diabetes. General study findings and limits: A closer apparent resemblance between naive, central memory and Treg TCRB repertoires was seen in patients than in healthy donors.

The study reverse transcribed the entire isolated RNA, so it sequenced expressed TCRB transcripts. This table comes from immunoSEQ multiplex PCR, and its TCRdb copy is limited to in-frame clones, with some not included. The sample yields approximately 160,000 clones, less than 9.5% seen once. CD4+ naive, central memory, regulatory and stem cell-like memory subsets were isolated by sorting on CD45RO/CCR7/CD25/CD127/CD95/CD27. The CDR3 extends over 15 amino acids. Germline values: CDR1 LNHDA, CDR2 SQIVND (reference sequence). V dropped 3 bases and J dropped 4 bases, with 15 bases sitting between them. This chain joins TRBV19 and TRBJ1-1; maybe TRBD1 (6 bases). The origin of this receptor is a man aged 18 to 29 in good health. Sequenced material: central memory CD4+ T cells from blood. The CDR3 DNA reads as TGTGCCAGTAGTATGAAGTACAGGGCGGGCACTGAAGCTTTCTTT. Translation gives CASSMKYRAGTEAFF.